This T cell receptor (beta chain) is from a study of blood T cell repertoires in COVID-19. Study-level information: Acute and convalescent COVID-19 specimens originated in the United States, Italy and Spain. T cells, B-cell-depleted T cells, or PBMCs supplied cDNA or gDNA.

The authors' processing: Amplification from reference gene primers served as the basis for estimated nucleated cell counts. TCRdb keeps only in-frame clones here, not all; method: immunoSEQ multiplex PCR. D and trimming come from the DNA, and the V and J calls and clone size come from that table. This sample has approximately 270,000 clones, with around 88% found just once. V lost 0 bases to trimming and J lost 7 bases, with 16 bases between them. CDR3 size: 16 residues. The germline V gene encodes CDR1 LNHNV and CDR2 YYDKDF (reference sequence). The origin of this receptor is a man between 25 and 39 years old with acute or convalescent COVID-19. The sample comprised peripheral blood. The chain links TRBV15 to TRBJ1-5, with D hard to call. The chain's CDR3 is CATSRDRVGVKQPQHF. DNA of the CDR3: TGTGCCACCAGCAGAGATCGGGTCGGGGTTAAACAGCCCCAGCATTTT.